These 8 T cell receptor beta chains were sequenced from one sample in a study of blood T cell repertoires in COVID-19. The assay was immunoSEQ multiplex PCR, and TCRdb's table has in-frame clones only and misses some. The sample contains more than 110,000 clones, approximately 80% of which appear only once. The sequencing input was PBMCs or T cells enriched from blood (not recorded which). The origin of the receptors is a woman between 18 and 30 years old who had been exposed to COVID-19.

V gene TRBV7-2 combines with J gene TRBJ1-1; 7 nucleotides match TRBD1. The CDR3 sequence is 15 residues long. The ends lost 6 bases at V and 5 bases at J; junction bases unmatched: 12. Looked up from germline, CDR1 is SGHTA and CDR2 is FQGNSA. CDR3 protein: CASSMHRGGKTEAFF. The CDR3 DNA reads as TGTGCCAGCAGTATGCACAGGGGTGGGAAAACTGAAGCTTTCTTT. Together with reference TRBV7-2 and TRBJ1-1, the CDR3 gives the full variable domain: GAGVSQSPSNKVTEKGKDVELRCDPISGHTALYWYRQSLGQGLEFLIYFQGNSAPDKSGLPSDRFSAERTGGSVSTLTIQRTQQEDSAVYLCASSMHRGGKTEAFFGQGTRLTVV.

The chain uses TRBV28 and TRBJ2-7; the match to TRBD1 covers 7 bases. This CDR3 is built from 14 residues. Germline assignment: CDR1 MDHEN and CDR2 SYDVKM. Losses at the gene ends were 6 bases for V and 3 bases for J; bases not matched to a gene: 8. The CDR3 DNA is TGTGCCAGCAGCCCCCCGGGACAGTACTACGAGCAGTACTTC. This sequence encodes CASSPPGQYYEQYF.

The rearrangement uses TRBV19 and TRBJ2-1; 8 bases are a match to TRBD2. CDR3 length: 15 residues. Germline V gives CDR1 LNHDA, CDR2 SQIVND (reference sequence). J lost 3 bases, V lost 3 bases, and 4 bases had no gene match. The CDR3 sequence is CASSMHSGDYNEQFF. The CDR3 DNA sequence: TGTGCCAGTAGTATGCATAGCGGGGACTACAATGAGCAGTTCTTC.

The chain uses TRBV5-8 and TRBJ2-3; 9 positions agree with TRBD1. There are 15 residues in the CDR3. The germline V gene encodes CDR1 SGHTS and CDR2 YDEGEE. With V trimmed by 3 bases and J by 4 bases, 6 bases remained unmatched. The CDR3 DNA reads as TGTGCCAGCAGCTCAACGGGACAGGGCCCAGATACGCAGTATTTT. This encodes CASSSTGQGPDTQYF. The full variable domain, in which reference TRBV5-8 and TRBJ2-3 provide the parts outside the CDR3, is EAGVTQSPTHLIKTRGQQATLRCSPISGHTSVYWYQQALGLGLQFLLWYDEGEERNRGNFPPRFSGRQFPNYSSELNVNALELEDSALYLCASSSTGQGPDTQYFGPGTRLTVL.

The chain combines TRBV4-1 with TRBJ1-4; no reliable D call. Trimming removed 1 base at V and 6 bases at J, with 3 bases between. The germline V gene encodes CDR1 MGHRA and CDR2 YSYEKL. CDR3 size: 12 residues. The CDR3 protein is CASSQAYEKLFF. For the CDR3, the DNA is TGCGCCAGCAGCCAAGCTTATGAAAAACTGTTTTTT.

The chain uses TRBV7-2 and TRBJ1-4; no reliable D call. CDR1 and CDR2 (germline): SGHTA, FQGNSA. This CDR3 comprises 14 residues. Trimming stripped 1 base from V and 0 bases from J, with 3 bases between. CDR3 protein: CASSLGATNEKLFF. DNA of the CDR3: TGTGCCAGCAGCTTAGGAGCAACTAATGAAAAACTGTTTTTT. The full variable domain, its missing parts supplied by reference TRBV7-2 and TRBJ1-4, is GAGVSQSPSNKVTEKGKDVELRCDPISGHTALYWYRQSLGQGLEFLIYFQGNSAPDKSGLPSDRFSAERTGGSVSTLTIQRTQQEDSAVYLCASSLGATNEKLFFGSGTQLSVL.

The chain joins TRBV6-5 to TRBJ1-2, with D perhaps TRBD1 (5 bases). The V and J ends lost 10 bases and 3 bases respectively, with 15 bases between them. The length of the CDR3 is 13 residues. Per germline, CDR1 MNHEY and CDR2 SVGAGI. The CDR3 reads CAIGGAQDYGYTF. The CDR3, as DNA: TGTGCCATAGGCGGGGCCCAGGACTATGGCTACACCTTC.

This chain joins TRBV27 and TRBJ2-7, with a tentative D call TRBD1 (6 bases). The CDR3 length is 12 residues. V lost 6 bases and J 4 bases, leaving 10 bases between the germline ends. Germline lookup yields CDR1 MNHEY and CDR2 SMNVEV (reference sequence). The CDR3 DNA sequence: TGTGCCAGCAGCTCACAGGGTTACGAGCAGTACTTC. This translates into CASSSQGYEQYF.